This record concerns one T cell receptor beta chain sequence. Its antigen remains unknown. The same CDR3 arises from other DNA sequences in this sample as well. The data were taken from a study of cytomegalovirus exposure and HLA in healthy donors. Study-level information: Among about 179 million T cells, an earlier analysis found 95 million to 140 million unique TCR beta sequences.

PCR involved 60 Vbeta and 13 Jbeta primers. Repertoires were generated with immunoSEQ multiplex PCR, while TCRdb's copy carries only in-frame clones and drops some. The sample carries some 200,000 clones, roughly 80% recorded once. V shed 2 bases, J shed 4 bases, and the junction held 3 bases outside the gene matches. CDR3 size: 14 residues. The germline V gene has CDR1 KGHSH and CDR2 LQKENI. Study-level results: Apparent HLA restriction characterized most CMV-associated TCR beta chains in a later analysis.

The rearrangement links TRBV18 to TRBJ2-7, with 9 bases identical to TRBD1. This receptor was taken from a woman aged 50 to 65 in good health and CMV-seropositive. Material: PBMCs. CDR3 DNA sequence: TGTGCCAGCTCACCATCGGGACAGGGATACGAGCAGTACTTC. Protein: CASSPSGQGYEQYF.